Shown below are 11 T cell receptor beta chains from a single sample sequenced in a study of T cell responses to AZD1222 COVID-19 vaccine. Assay used: immunoSEQ multiplex PCR; TCRdb lists only in-frame clones, some missing. The sample yields over 100,000 clones, around nine tenths seen once. The sample here was peripheral blood, taken on day 0 of AZD1222 vaccination. The receptors stem from an adult in good health.

The chain combines TRBV19 with TRBJ1-2; no clear D gene. The CDR3 has 13 residues. Trimming took off 5 bases at V and 5 bases at J, with 12 bases between the two ends. CDR1 is LNHDA, CDR2 SQIVND, per germline (reference sequence). CDR3 in amino acids: CASSVTTGYGYTF. The CDR3 region has the DNA TGTGCCAGTAGTGTAACGACGGGTTATGGCTACACCTTC.

The chain recombines TRBV15 with TRBJ1-5, with 7 bases fitting TRBD1. This CDR3 has 16 amino acids. CDR1 is LNHNV, CDR2 YYDKDF, per germline (reference sequence). With 2 bases clipped from V and 3 bases from J, the junction kept 7 bases outside the gene matches. CDR3 sequence (DNA): TGTGCCACCAGCAGAACTCTGGGACAGATCAATCAGCCCCAGCATTTT. This gives the protein CATSRTLGQINQPQHF.

The chain combines TRBV28 with TRBJ1-5, with D possibly being TRBD1 (5 bases). The germline V gene has CDR1 MDHEN and CDR2 SYDVKM. CDR3 length: 15 amino acids. Trimming removed 4 bases from V and 9 bases from J, with 19 bases in between. CDR3 coding DNA: TGTGCCAGCAGTTCGGGACGGTGGTCTGCCAGGCCCCAGCATTTT. Translated: CASSSGRWSARPQHF.

The V call is TRBV24-1, the J call TRBJ2-3; D may correspond to TRBD1 or TRBD2 (5 bases each). CDR1 KGHDR and CDR2 SFDVKD come from the germline V gene. The CDR3 runs to 16 residues. V lost 3 bases and J lost 8, with 20 bases in between. CDR3 residues: CATSDAIRDRVVTQYF. In DNA, the CDR3 is TGTGCCACCAGTGATGCAATTAGGGACCGCGTAGTTACGCAGTATTTT.

This chain joins TRBV7-6 and TRBJ2-7; 12 bases agree with TRBD1. V dropped 5 bases and J dropped 6; count of bases not matched to a gene: 8. Germline values: CDR1 SGHVS, CDR2 FNYEAQ. The CDR3 spans 15 residues. The CDR3 DNA follows: TGTGCCAGCAGCCCACCCGGGACAGGGGGCGCCGAGCAGTACTTC. Protein sequence: CASSPPGTGGAEQYF.

The CDR3 reads CASSDRAGRQPQHF. The CDR3 region has the DNA TGTGCCAGCAGTGATCGGGCAGGGAGGCAGCCCCAGCATTTT. The J gene is TRBJ1-5, the V gene TRBV2; a possible D gene is TRBD1 (5 bases). V shed 3 bases and J shed 7 bases, with 13 bases lying between them. Germline-derived CDR1 and CDR2 are SNHLY and FYNNEI. CDR3 size: 14 residues.

The CDR3 loop reads CASSLNRDNEQFF. DNA of the CDR3: TGTGCCAGCAGCTTAAACAGGGACAATGAGCAGTTCTTC. The chain carries TRBV7-3 and TRBJ2-1, with D possibly TRBD1 on 6 matching bases. Looked up from germline, CDR1 is SGHTA and CDR2 is FQGTGA. V dropped 1 base and J dropped 5 bases, with 6 bases sitting between them. The CDR3 runs 13 residues.

The rearrangement links TRBV6-5 to TRBJ2-2; D may be TRBD1 (6 bases). Per the germline V gene, CDR1 is MNHEY and CDR2 is SVGAGI. V was cut by 6 bases and J by 4 bases, with 15 bases left in between. The CDR3 loop spans 15 amino acids. In DNA, the CDR3 is TGTGCCAGCAGCTTCCCCGGGACACCCACCGGGGAGCTGTTTTTT. Protein product: CASSFPGTPTGELFF.

The chain uses TRBV5-6 and TRBJ2-7, with TRBD2 matching 7 bases. From germline, CDR1 is SGHDT and CDR2 YYEEEE. The V and J ends lost 7 bases and 5 bases, in that order; junction bases with no gene match: 9. The CDR3 sequence is 13 residues long. CDR3 residues: CASGRAASDEQYF. The CDR3 DNA reads TGTGCCAGCGGGAGGGCCGCTTCCGACGAGCAGTACTTC.

V and J are TRBV27 and TRBJ2-7; TRBD1 might be the D (6 bases). The CDR3 totals 15 residues. The germline V and J ends were trimmed by 6 bases and 3 bases, with 18 bases remaining between them. CDR1 and CDR2 from the germline V gene are MNHEY and SMNVEV (reference sequence). The chain's CDR3 is CASRVSGDTLYEQYF. Here the CDR3 DNA reads TGTGCCAGCAGGGTTTCCGGGGACACACTCTACGAGCAGTACTTC.

This clone occurred a few times. The J gene is TRBJ1-5, the V gene TRBV28; 7 positions match TRBD1. The V gene's germline CDR1 is MDHEN and CDR2 SYDVKM. The junction had 12 bases not matched to a gene; V was cut back by 6 bases and J by 7 bases. The CDR3 extends over 15 amino acids. The DNA for the CDR3 is TGTGCCAGCAGGACCTTAACAGGGGCCGGGCAGCCCCAGCATTTT. It is translated as CASRTLTGAGQPQHF.